Below are 20 T cell receptor beta chains sequenced from a single sample in a study of T cell repertoires in cytomegalovirus infection (dated by TCRdb to between 2019 and 2020). The meaning of the sample's treatment or condition label: in vitro stimulation with specific CMV peptide epitopes to enrich CMV-specific T cells. This sample was sequenced with an Illumina HiSeq 1500. TCRdb's own reprocessing of the public reads used fastp at Q25 and MiXCR and kept productive beta chains. Entries that share a CDR3 protein sequence are merged under the most common genes and DNA. This sample comprises approximately 300,000 distinct CDR3 sequences, 20% to 25% of them detected only once. The ten largest clones represent about 14% of the sample. The antigens for these receptors are not known. The sample consisted of cultured PBMCs, taken from culture after CMV antigen stimulation. The receptors here all came from a human donor in good health (CMV status not recorded). Some clones in this sample may be carry-over from other donors' samples.

The CDR3, as DNA: TGTGCCAGCAGCTTGGTTTTGACTAGCGGGAGATACAATGAGCAGTTCTTC. Translating gives CASSLVLTSGRYNEQFF. The gene calls are TRBV5-5 and TRBJ2-1; TRBD2 matches 12 bases. CDR1 and CDR2 from the germline V gene are SGHKS and YYEKEE (reference sequence). The CDR3 extends over 17 amino acids. J lost 4 bases, V lost 0 bases, and 5 bases had no gene match.

Points on this clonotype: A much larger clone is a single base away; this may be a read error. The rearrangement links TRBV12-3 or TRBV12-4 to TRBJ2-1, with 11 bases matching TRBD2. The J call may be faulty, since TRBJ2-7 better matches the DNA end. The CDR3 runs to 14 residues. This chain's CDR3 is CASSPGTSGNEQYF. For the CDR3, the DNA is TGTGCCAGCAGTCCCGGGACTAGCGGAAATGAGCAGTACTTC.

This chain links TRBV7-8 with TRBJ1-1; 9 positions match TRBD1. The CDR3 totals 15 residues. Germline V gene lookup returns CDR1 SGHVS and CDR2 FQNEAQ. J lost 6 bases, V lost 4 bases, and 9 bases had no gene match. The CDR3 coding sequence is TGTGCCAGCAGCTCACCTGGACAGGGGCCCGCTGAAGCTTTCTTT. Amino acid sequence: CASSSPGQGPAEAFF.

The chain is built from TRBV4-3 and TRBJ1-5; D gene unclear. With 6 bases removed from V and 4 bases from J, the gap between germline ends came to 13 bases. The CDR3 runs 14 residues. Germline lookup yields CDR1 LGHNA and CDR2 YSLEER. Here the CDR3 DNA reads TGCGCCAGCAGTCTCAGAACCTTTAATCAGCCCCAGCATTTT. Encoded protein: CASSLRTFNQPQHF.

In its sample, this clonotype was seen a few times. V is TRBV4-1 and J is TRBJ1-2; D ambiguous. From germline, CDR1 is MGHRA and CDR2 YSYEKL. This CDR3 has 22 amino acids. V was shortened by 2 bases and J by 5 bases, with 36 bases between the two germline ends. The CDR3 DNA follows: TGCGCCAGCAGCCAATCGGGCTTTCAGATTCTCGGAACCCCTTTTGTGGAATATGGCTACACCTTC. It is translated as CASSQSGFQILGTPFVEYGYTF.

The chain employs TRBV27 and TRBJ2-1; no definite D call. This CDR3 contains 14 residues. The V end was cut by 6 bases, the J end by 2 bases, with 11 bases between. Germline CDR1 is MNHEY and CDR2 is SMNVEV (reference sequence). The CDR3 sequence: CASRGMATYNEQFF. CDR3 nucleotides: TGTGCCAGCAGGGGGATGGCAACCTACAATGAGCAGTTCTTC.

The gene calls are TRBV28 and TRBJ2-2; no clear D gene. From germline, CDR1 is MDHEN and CDR2 SYDVKM. The CDR3 sequence is 14 residues long. V was trimmed by 1 base and J by 6 bases, leaving 9 bases between them. The CDR3 sequence: CASSLSPRAGELFF. The DNA of the CDR3 is TGTGCCAGCAGTTTATCTCCAAGGGCCGGGGAGCTGTTTTTT.

The genes are TRBV6-5 and TRBJ2-5; 8 bases align to TRBD2. The CDR3 loop spans 16 amino acids. Trimming at V came to 2 bases and at J to 2 bases, leaving 7 bases not matched to a gene. Germline V lookup: CDR1 MNHEY, CDR2 SVGAGI. CDR3 sequence (DNA): TGTGCCAGCAGTTACGGGGCGGGAGGAAAACAAGAGACCCAGTACTTC. Residues: CASSYGAGGKQETQYF.

The chain is built from TRBV15 and TRBJ2-3; TRBD2 matches 12 bases. Germline V lookup: CDR1 LNHNV, CDR2 YYDKDF (reference sequence). This CDR3 region has 18 residues. V shed 1 base and J 3 bases; nucleotides not matched to a gene: 8. This CDR3 reads CATSRGRLAGVRTDTQYF. The CDR3 DNA is TGTGCCACCAGCAGAGGCCGACTAGCGGGAGTAAGAACAGATACGCAGTATTTT.

The CDR3 coding sequence is TGTGCCAGCAGCCCGGGGACTATTAACACCGGGGAGCTGTTTTTT. As protein: CASSPGTINTGELFF. The rearrangement links TRBV12-3 or TRBV12-4 to TRBJ2-2, with 7 bases aligning to TRBD2. The V and J ends lost 6 bases and 2 bases, in that order; junction bases with no gene match: 6. The CDR3 sequence is 15 residues long.

This clonotype was seen many times. The chain is built from TRBV27 and TRBJ1-1, with TRBD1 identical over 8 bases. Germline V gene lookup returns CDR1 MNHEY and CDR2 SMNVEV (reference sequence). The V and J ends lost 5 bases and 7 bases, in that order; junction bases with no gene match: 15. The CDR3 runs to 16 residues. CDR3 residues: CASSPRTGSLRSEAFF. CDR3 sequence (DNA): TGTGCCAGCAGTCCAAGGACAGGGTCCCTCCGTAGTGAAGCTTTCTTT.

This CDR3 reads CASSFERESNEKLFF. The CDR3 DNA follows: TGTGCCAGCAGTTTCGAGAGGGAAAGTAATGAAAAACTGTTTTTT. The chain joins TRBV27 to TRBJ1-4; D unclear. CDR3 length: 15 amino acids. Germline V gene lookup returns CDR1 MNHEY and CDR2 SMNVEV (reference sequence). Deletions cut 3 bases from V and 4 bases from J, with 12 bases between. Supplemented by reference TRBV27 and TRBJ1-4, the full variable domain reads EAQVTQNPRYLITVTGKKLTVTCSQNMNHEYMSWYRQDPGLGLRQIYYSMNVEVTDKGDVPEGYKVSRKEKRNFPLILESPSPNQTSLYFCASSFERESNEKLFFGSGTQLSVL.

This clonotype was found many times. The rearrangement joins TRBV7-2 to TRBJ2-7; no definite D call. V was cut by 3 bases and J by 4 bases, with 4 bases left in between. Germline V gives CDR1 SGHTA, CDR2 FQGNSA. The CDR3 totals 11 residues. CDR3 residues: CASSFSYEQYF. The CDR3 nucleotides are TGTGCCAGCAGCTTTTCTTACGAGCAGTACTTC.

V usage is TRBV7-9 and J usage is TRBJ2-1, with 7 bases matching TRBD2. The CDR3 contains 16 residues. The germline V gene encodes CDR1 SEHNR and CDR2 FQNEAQ (reference sequence). Germline trimming cut 5 bases from V and 6 bases from J; bases unmatched to any gene: 13. The CDR3 loop reads CASSLSGLGIPNEQFF. The CDR3 nucleotides are TGTGCCAGCAGCCTATCAGGACTAGGAATCCCCAATGAGCAGTTCTTC.

The CDR3, as DNA: TGTGCCAGCAGGGTTCTAGTTGTAAATGAGCAGTTCTTC. Amino acid sequence: CASRVLVVNEQFF. The gene calls are TRBV2 and TRBJ2-1; D is unclear. Germline V CDR1 and CDR2: SNHLY, FYNNEI. CDR3 size: 13 residues. V shed 6 bases and J shed 7 bases, with 13 bases lying between them.

This clonotype was seen only a few times. The gene calls are TRBV5-4 and TRBJ2-1; 12 bases align to TRBD2. CDR3 length: 15 residues. Unmatched junction bases numbered 6, after V lost 0 bases and J lost 11 bases. Germline V gene lookup returns CDR1 SGHNT and CDR2 YYREEE (reference sequence). The CDR3 DNA reads as TGTGCCAGCAGCTTGGGAGGGACTAGCGGGCCTAAGCAGTTCTTC. Protein product: CASSLGGTSGPKQFF.

This clonotype was detected once. This sequence joins TRBV27 and TRBJ2-5; tentatively, D is TRBD1 or TRBD2 (6 bases each). In germline, CDR1 is MNHEY, CDR2 SMNVEV (reference sequence). This CDR3 contains 16 residues. With 6 bases removed from V and 4 bases from J, the gap between germline ends came to 21 bases. CDR3 amino acids: CASRLATGMGGETQYF. CDR3 bases: TGTGCCAGCAGACTAGCCACAGGGATGGGGGGAGAGACCCAGTACTTC.

The rearrangement joins TRBV6-2 or TRBV6-3 to TRBJ2-7; 8 bases line up with TRBD2. The CDR3 sequence is 13 residues long. The V gene's germline CDR1 is MNHEY and CDR2 SVGEGT. Unmatched junction bases numbered 8, after V lost 6 bases and J lost 7 bases. The CDR3 is CASRRSGGGEQYV. CDR3 coding DNA: TGTGCCAGCAGAAGAAGCGGGGGTGGTGAGCAGTACGTC.

This clonotype was counted ten times or more. This chain uses TRBV7-2 with TRBJ2-5, with 11 bases fitting TRBD2. With V trimmed by 4 bases and J by 5 bases, 9 bases remained unmatched. Germline CDR1 and CDR2: SGHTA and FQGNSA. This CDR3 has 16 amino acids. The CDR3 nucleotides read TGTGCCAGCAGCTCTACTAGCGGGAGCAAGCGGGAGACCCAGTACTTC. It specifies CASSSTSGSKRETQYF.

The chain recombines TRBV25-1 with TRBJ2-5; D gene uncertain. CDR3 length: 11 residues. Trimming left V 2 bases short and J 8 bases short, with 6 bases between. Per germline, CDR1 MGHDK and CDR2 SYGVNS. The CDR3 protein is CASSETFTQYF. The CDR3 DNA is TGTGCCAGCAGTGAAACCTTCACCCAGTACTTC. Using reference TRBV25-1 and TRBJ2-5 for the parts outside the CDR3, the full variable domain is EADIYQTPRYLVIGTGKKITLECSQTMGHDKMYWYQQDPGMELHLIHYSYGVNSTEKGDLSSESTVSRIRTEHFPLTLESARPSHTSQYLCASSETFTQYFGPGTRLLVL.